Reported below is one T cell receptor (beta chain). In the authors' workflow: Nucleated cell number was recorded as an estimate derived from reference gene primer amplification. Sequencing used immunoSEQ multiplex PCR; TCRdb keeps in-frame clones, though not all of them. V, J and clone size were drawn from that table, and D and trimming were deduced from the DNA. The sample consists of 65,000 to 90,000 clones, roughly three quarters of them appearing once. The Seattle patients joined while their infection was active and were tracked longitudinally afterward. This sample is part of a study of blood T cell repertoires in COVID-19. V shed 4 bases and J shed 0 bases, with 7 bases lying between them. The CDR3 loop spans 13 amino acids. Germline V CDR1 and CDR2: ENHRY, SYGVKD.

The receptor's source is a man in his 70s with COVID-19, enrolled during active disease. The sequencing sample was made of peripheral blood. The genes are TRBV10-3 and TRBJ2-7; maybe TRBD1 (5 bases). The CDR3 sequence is CAISARDSYEQYF. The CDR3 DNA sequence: TGTGCCATCAGTGCCAGGGACTCCTACGAGCAGTACTTC.